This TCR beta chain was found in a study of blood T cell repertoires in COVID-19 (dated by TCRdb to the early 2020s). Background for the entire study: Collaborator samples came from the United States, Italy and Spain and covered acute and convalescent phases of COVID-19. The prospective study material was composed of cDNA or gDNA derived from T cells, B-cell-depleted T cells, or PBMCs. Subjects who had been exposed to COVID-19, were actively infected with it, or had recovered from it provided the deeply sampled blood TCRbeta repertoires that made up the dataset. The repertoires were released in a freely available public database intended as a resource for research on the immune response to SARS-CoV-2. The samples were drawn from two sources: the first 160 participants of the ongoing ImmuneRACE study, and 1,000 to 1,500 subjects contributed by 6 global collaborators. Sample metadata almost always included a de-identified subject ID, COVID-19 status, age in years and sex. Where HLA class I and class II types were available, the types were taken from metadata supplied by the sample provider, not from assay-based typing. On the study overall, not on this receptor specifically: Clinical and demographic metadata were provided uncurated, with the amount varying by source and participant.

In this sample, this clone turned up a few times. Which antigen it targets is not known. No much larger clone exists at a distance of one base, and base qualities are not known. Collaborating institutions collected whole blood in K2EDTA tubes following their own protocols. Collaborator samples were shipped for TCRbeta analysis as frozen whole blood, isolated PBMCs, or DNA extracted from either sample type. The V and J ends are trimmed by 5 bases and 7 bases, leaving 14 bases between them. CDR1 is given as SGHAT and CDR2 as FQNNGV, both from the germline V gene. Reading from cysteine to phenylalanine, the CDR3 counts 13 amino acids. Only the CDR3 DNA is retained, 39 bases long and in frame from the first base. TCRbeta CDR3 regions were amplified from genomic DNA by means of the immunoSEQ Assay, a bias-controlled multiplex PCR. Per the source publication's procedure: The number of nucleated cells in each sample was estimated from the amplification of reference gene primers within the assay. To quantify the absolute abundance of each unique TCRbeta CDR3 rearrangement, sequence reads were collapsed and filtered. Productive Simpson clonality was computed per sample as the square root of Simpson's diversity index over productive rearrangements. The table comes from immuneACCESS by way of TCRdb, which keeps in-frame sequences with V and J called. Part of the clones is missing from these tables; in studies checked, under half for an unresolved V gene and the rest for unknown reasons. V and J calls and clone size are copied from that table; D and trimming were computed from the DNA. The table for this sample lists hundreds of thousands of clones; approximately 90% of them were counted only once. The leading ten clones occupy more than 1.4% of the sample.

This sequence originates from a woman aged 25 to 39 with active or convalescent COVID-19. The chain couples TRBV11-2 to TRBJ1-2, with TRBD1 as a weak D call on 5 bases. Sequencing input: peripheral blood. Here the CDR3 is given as CASSATGSGGYTF. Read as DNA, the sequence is TGTGCCAGCAGCGCCACAGGTTCTGGTGGCTACACCTTC.